This TCR beta chain appears in the sequencing data of a study of human CD8 memory T cell subsets. Study observations and caveats: For this study, sequencing was restricted to the T cell receptor beta chains only. Both stem-like subsets shared clonotypes with effector memory cells. However, the stem-like memory and precursor exhausted T cell repertoires overlapped with each other only minimally. There were indications from Chao1 estimates that stem-like memory T cells were more diverse than precursor exhausted T cells.

UMI-labeled 5' RACE produced the TCR beta libraries. TCRdb reprocessed the 5' RACE reads, keeping one entry per CDR3 protein, no DNA. The sample includes 7,200 or so distinct CDR3 sequences. Healthy donors' buffy coats yielded the PBMC. A remark on this clonotype: Its target is unknown.

There are 13 residues in the CDR3. Germline assignment: CDR1 MDHEN and CDR2 SYDVKM. The source is a human donor in good health. The chain carries TRBV28 and TRBJ1-1; the D call from TCRdb, TRBD1, cannot be confirmed without DNA. Sequenced material: CD8+ T cells from PBMCs. CDR3 residues: CASTRTGLTEAFF.